Presented here are 16 T cell receptor beta chains from one specimen sequenced in a study of cytomegalovirus exposure and HLA in healthy donors. The PCR employed 60 Vbeta primers together with 13 Jbeta primers. Generated by immunoSEQ multiplex PCR, the TCRdb table keeps only in-frame clones and is missing some. Found here are around 200,000 clones; the top ten clones hold over 0.75%. The sequenced sample was PBMCs. The receptors derive from a woman aged 25 to 39 in good health and CMV-seropositive.

The V call is TRBV5-1, the J call TRBJ2-5; TRBD1 agrees at 12 bases. The J segment lost 4 bases and the V segment lost 0 bases, leaving 4 bases of the junction unmatched. Germline V gene sequence: CDR1 SGHRS, CDR2 YFSETQ. CDR3 size: 16 residues. The CDR3, as DNA: TGCGCCAGCAGCTTGGAAGGGACAGGGGGCGGAGAGACCCAGTACTTC. As protein: CASSLEGTGGGETQYF.

The chain joins TRBV7-9 to TRBJ2-3; no clear D gene. This CDR3 spans 15 amino acids. The V gene's germline CDR1 is SEHNR and CDR2 FQNEAQ (reference sequence). Deletions cut 5 bases from V and 0 bases from J, with 12 bases between. The CDR3 DNA sequence: TGTGCCAGCAGCCAAACGCGCCCGAGCACAGATACGCAGTATTTT. It encodes CASSQTRPSTDTQYF.

The genes are TRBV27 and TRBJ2-7; tentative D call: TRBD2 (6 bases). The CDR3 has 15 amino acids. CDR1 and CDR2 (germline): MNHEY, SMNVEV (reference sequence). V was cut by 3 bases and J by 2 bases, with 14 bases left in between. This CDR3 is CASSFRAGRTYEQYF. As DNA, the CDR3 is TGTGCCAGCAGTTTTCGGGCGGGAAGGACCTACGAGCAGTACTTC.

The chain is built from TRBV19 and TRBJ2-5, with a weak D call TRBD2 (6 bases). This CDR3 region has 15 residues. V dropped 7 bases and J dropped 2 bases, with 17 bases sitting between them. Per the germline V gene, CDR1 is LNHDA and CDR2 is SQIVND (reference sequence). CDR3 DNA sequence: TGTGCCAGTATGTCCTCTAGCGTAACACAAGAGACCCAGTACTTC. Translating it yields CASMSSSVTQETQYF.

V is TRBV11-2 and J is TRBJ1-1; 7 positions agree with TRBD1. Unmatched junction bases numbered 5, after V lost 6 bases and J lost 7 bases. This CDR3 contains 12 residues. Germline CDR1 SGHAT, CDR2 FQNNGV. The CDR3 spells CASSAQGIEAFF. DNA of the CDR3: TGTGCCAGCAGTGCACAGGGGATTGAAGCTTTCTTT.

The rearrangement joins TRBV2 to TRBJ2-1, with D possibly matching TRBD1 (6 bases). V was shortened by 6 bases and J by 9 bases, with 15 bases between the two germline ends. The CDR3 runs to 13 residues. Germline lookup yields CDR1 SNHLY and CDR2 FYNNEI. CDR3 bases: TGTGCCAGCAGAGGGACCGAAGGGGGTGAGCAGTTCTTC. It encodes CASRGTEGGEQFF.

The chain is built from TRBV20-1 and TRBJ2-1; D is possibly TRBD2 (6 bases). CDR3 length: 11 residues. Germline V CDR1 and CDR2: DFQATT, SNEGSKA (reference sequence). V was cut by 6 bases and J by 5 bases, with 8 bases left in between. The CDR3 DNA reads as TGCAGTGCGGCGGGGAACAATGAGCAGTTCTTC. Its protein product is CSAAGNNEQFF.

J is TRBJ1-4 and V is TRBV15; D not resolved. This CDR3 is built from 14 residues. The V gene's germline CDR1 is LNHNV and CDR2 YYDKDF (reference sequence). The V end was cut by 8 bases, the J end by 5 bases, with 15 bases between. The CDR3 DNA follows: TGTGCCACCTCTGGTCCCCGACTAAATGAAAAACTGTTTTTT. This translates into CATSGPRLNEKLFF.

The chain employs TRBV5-1 and TRBJ1-2; no clear D gene. The CDR3 sequence is 14 residues long. Per germline, CDR1 SGHRS and CDR2 YFSETQ. The germline V and J ends were trimmed by 0 bases and 1 base, with 7 bases remaining between them. The CDR3 here is CASSLARSNYGYTF. DNA for the CDR3: TGCGCCAGCAGCTTGGCTCGGAGTAACTATGGCTACACCTTC.

The rearrangement uses TRBV4-1 and TRBJ2-1, with D perhaps matching TRBD2 (6 bases). CDR1 and CDR2 from the germline V gene are MGHRA and YSYEKL. The CDR3 contains 12 residues. V gave up 0 bases and J gave up 12 bases, with 9 bases separating them. The chain's CDR3 is CASSQERGPQFF. The CDR3 DNA reads TGCGCCAGCAGCCAAGAGCGGGGACCGCAGTTCTTC.

The genes are TRBV2 and TRBJ2-2; D possibly corresponds to TRBD2 (7 bases). V lost 6 bases to trimming and J lost 6 bases, with 17 bases between them. The CDR3 is 15 residues long. In germline, CDR1 is SNHLY, CDR2 FYNNEI. CDR3 nucleotide sequence: TGTGCCAGCAGGGGGGAGGCGGGGGCCTCCGGGGAGCTGTTTTTT. It is translated as CASRGEAGASGELFF.

J is TRBJ1-1 and V is TRBV29-1; D ambiguous. This CDR3 region has 13 residues. Germline V gives CDR1 SQVTM, CDR2 ANQGSEA. V was pared by 3 bases and J by 1 base, with 9 bases between. CDR3 in DNA: TGCAGCGTTGAGGAGGAGCCGAACACTGAAGCTTTCTTT. As protein: CSVEEEPNTEAFF.

The chain couples TRBV18 to TRBJ2-7; weak D call: TRBD2 (6 bases). CDR3 length: 13 amino acids. Germline V gene lookup returns CDR1 KGHSH and CDR2 LQKENI. Trimming removed 8 bases from V and 5 bases from J, with 16 bases in between. The CDR3 loop reads CASTRRGLDEQYF. CDR3 bases: TGTGCCAGCACCAGGAGGGGTCTCGACGAGCAGTACTTC. Combining the CDR3 with reference TRBV18 and TRBJ2-7 gives the whole variable domain NAGVMQNPRHLVRRRGQEARLRCSPMKGHSHVYWYRQLPEEGLKFMVYLQKENIIDESGMPKERFSAEFPKEGPSILRIQQVVRGDSAAYFCASTRRGLDEQYFGPGTRLTVT.

This chain uses TRBV5-1 with TRBJ2-7; 9 bases line up with TRBD1. Germline V gene lookup returns CDR1 SGHRS and CDR2 YFSETQ. The CDR3 consists of 12 residues. J lost 9 bases, V lost 4 bases, and 5 bases had no gene match. The CDR3 coding sequence is TGCGCCAGCAGCGAAACAGGGGGCGGGCAGTACTTC. Its protein product is CASSETGGGQYF.

This chain uses TRBV5-1 with TRBJ2-7; D is unclear. CDR3 length: 13 amino acids. The V end lost 5 bases, the J end lost 6 bases, and 15 bases lay between the germline ends. Germline lookup yields CDR1 SGHRS and CDR2 YFSETQ. The CDR3 spells CASRSGFLGEQYF. The DNA of the CDR3 is TGCGCCAGCAGGTCCGGGTTCCTGGGCGAGCAGTACTTC.

Comment on this clone: A read error may account for a junction end that differs from germline. CDR3: CSAGRDTGIF. CDR3 nucleotides: TGCAGTGCTGGACGAGATACGGGGATCTTC. The gene calls are TRBV20-1 and TRBJ2-1, with a weak D call TRBD2 (5 bases). Germline V gene sequence: CDR1 DFQATT, CDR2 SNEGSKA (reference sequence). There are 10 residues in the CDR3.